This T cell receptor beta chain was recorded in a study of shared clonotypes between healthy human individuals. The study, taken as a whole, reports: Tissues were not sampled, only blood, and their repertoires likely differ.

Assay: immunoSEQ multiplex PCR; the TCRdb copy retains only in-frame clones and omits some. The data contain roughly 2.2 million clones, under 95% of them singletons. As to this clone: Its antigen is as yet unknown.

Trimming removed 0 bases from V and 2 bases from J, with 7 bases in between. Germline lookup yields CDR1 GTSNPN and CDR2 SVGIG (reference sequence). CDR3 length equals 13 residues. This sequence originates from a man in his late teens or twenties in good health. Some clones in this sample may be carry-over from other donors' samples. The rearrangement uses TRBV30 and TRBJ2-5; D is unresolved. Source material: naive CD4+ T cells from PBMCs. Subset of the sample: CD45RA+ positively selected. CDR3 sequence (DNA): TGTGCCTGGAGTGTGGTACTGCAAGAGACCCAGTACTTC. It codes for CAWSVVLQETQYF. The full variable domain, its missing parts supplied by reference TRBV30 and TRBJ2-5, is SQTIHQWPATLVQPVGSPLSLECTVEGTSNPNLYWYRQAAGRGLQLLFYSVGIGQISSEVPQNLSASRPQDRQFILSSKKLLLSDSGFYLCAWSVVLQETQYFGPGTRLLVL.